Only a few counts were recorded for the clone carrying this T cell receptor (beta chain). Its antigen is not known. The sample is drawn from a study of T cell repertoires in cytomegalovirus infection. Study information: Public TCR beta signatures indicated both CMV infection and matching HLA type.

Germline V gene data show CDR1 as SGHTA and CDR2 as FQGNSA. The CDR3 length is 15 residues. V was pared by 5 bases and J by 6 bases, with 6 bases of the junction left unmatched. TCRdb fed the reads into MiXCR, producing one record per CDR3 protein. In the table there are approximately 590,000 distinct CDR3 sequences, around two fifths of which are singletons. Study-wide results and limits: Predominance within the ex vivo response was attributable to HLA-C-restricted CMV-specific TCR beta clonotypes. Summed frequency of public TCR beta families distinguished CMV carriers with the relevant HLA.

The sequence was collected from a human donor in good health (CMV status not recorded). Some clones in this sample may be carry-over from other donors' samples. This sample comprised cultured PBMCs, obtained from culture after CMV antigen stimulation. The V gene is TRBV7-2, the J gene TRBJ2-3; 12 nucleotides agree with TRBD2. The CDR3 coding sequence is TGTGCCAGCAGCCCCCTAGCGGGAGGGTCGGATACGCAGTATTTT. Amino acid sequence: CASSPLAGGSDTQYF. The whole variable domain, filled in from reference TRBV7-2 and TRBJ2-3, reads GAGVSQSPSNKVTEKGKDVELRCDPISGHTALYWYRQSLGQGLEFLIYFQGNSAPDKSGLPSDRFSAERTGGSVSTLTIQRTQQEDSAVYLCASSPLAGGSDTQYFGPGTRLTVL.